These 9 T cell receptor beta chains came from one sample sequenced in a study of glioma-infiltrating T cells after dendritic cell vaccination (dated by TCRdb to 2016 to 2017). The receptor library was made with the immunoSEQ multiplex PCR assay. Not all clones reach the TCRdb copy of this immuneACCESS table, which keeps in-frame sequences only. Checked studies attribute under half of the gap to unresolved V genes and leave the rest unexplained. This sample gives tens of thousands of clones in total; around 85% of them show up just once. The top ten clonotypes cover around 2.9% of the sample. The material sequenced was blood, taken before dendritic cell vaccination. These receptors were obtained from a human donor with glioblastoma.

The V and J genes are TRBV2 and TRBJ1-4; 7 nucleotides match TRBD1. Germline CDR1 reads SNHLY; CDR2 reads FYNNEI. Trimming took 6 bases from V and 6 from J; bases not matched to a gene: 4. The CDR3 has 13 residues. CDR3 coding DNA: TGTGCCAGCAGGACAGGGTGGGATGAAAAACTGTTTTTT. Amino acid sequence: CASRTGWDEKLFF.

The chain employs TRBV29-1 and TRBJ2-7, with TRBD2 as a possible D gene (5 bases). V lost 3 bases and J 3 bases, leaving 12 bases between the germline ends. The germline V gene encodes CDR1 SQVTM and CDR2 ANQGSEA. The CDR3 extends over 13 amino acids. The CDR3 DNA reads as TGCAGCGTTGAGGGAGTGGGAAGCTACGAGCAGTACTTC. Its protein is CSVEGVGSYEQYF.

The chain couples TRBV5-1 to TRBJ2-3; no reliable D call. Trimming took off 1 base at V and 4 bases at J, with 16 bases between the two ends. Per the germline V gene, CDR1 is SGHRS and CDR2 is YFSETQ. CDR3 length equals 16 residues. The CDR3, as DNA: TGCGCCAGCAGCTTGACCGCGGTCCGATCTGCAGATACGCAGTATTTT. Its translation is CASSLTAVRSADTQYF.

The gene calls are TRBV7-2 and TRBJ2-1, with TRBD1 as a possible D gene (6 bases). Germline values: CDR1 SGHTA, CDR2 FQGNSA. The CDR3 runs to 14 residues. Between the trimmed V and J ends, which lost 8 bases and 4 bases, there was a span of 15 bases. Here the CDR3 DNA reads TGTGCCAGCCGGCAGGGGCTAAAGTACAATGAGCAGTTCTTC. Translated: CASRQGLKYNEQFF.

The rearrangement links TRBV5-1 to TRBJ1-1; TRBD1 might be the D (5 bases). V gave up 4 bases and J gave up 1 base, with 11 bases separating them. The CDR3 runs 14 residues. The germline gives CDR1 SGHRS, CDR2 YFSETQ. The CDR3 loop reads CASSPQGGNTEAFF. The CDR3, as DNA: TGCGCCAGCAGCCCCCAGGGAGGGAACACTGAAGCTTTCTTT.

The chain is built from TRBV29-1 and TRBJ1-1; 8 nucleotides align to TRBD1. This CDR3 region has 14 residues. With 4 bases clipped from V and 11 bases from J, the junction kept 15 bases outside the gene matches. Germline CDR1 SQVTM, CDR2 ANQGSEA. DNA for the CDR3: TGCAGCGTTGCTAGGTCAGGGGGCGCCGGATGGGCTTTCTTT. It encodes CSVARSGGAGWAFF.

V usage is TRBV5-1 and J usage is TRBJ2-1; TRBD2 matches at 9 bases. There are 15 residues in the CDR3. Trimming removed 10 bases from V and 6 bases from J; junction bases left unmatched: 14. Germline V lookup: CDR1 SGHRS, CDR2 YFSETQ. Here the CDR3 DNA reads TGCGCCTCACTACAAGAGCTAGCGGGAAGCAATGAGCAGTTCTTC. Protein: CASLQELAGSNEQFF.

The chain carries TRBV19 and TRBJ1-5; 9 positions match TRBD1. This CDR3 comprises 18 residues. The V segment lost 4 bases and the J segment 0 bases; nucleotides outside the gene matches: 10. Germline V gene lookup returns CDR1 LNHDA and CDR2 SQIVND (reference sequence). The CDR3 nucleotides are TGTGCCAGTAGTACCCCCCCCGGGACAGGGTATAGCAATCAGCCCCAGCATTTT. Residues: CASSTPPGTGYSNQPQHF.

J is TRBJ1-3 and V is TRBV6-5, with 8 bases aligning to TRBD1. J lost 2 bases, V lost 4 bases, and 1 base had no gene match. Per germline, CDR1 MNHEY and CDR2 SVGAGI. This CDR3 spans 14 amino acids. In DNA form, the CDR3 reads TGTGCCAGCAGTTTACAGGGGGCTGGAAACACCATATATTTT. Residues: CASSLQGAGNTIYF.